This T cell receptor beta chain derives from a study of blood T cell repertoires in COVID-19. V gave up 5 bases and J gave up 5 bases, with 13 bases separating them. This CDR3 has 13 amino acids. Looked up from germline, CDR1 is SGHRS and CDR2 is YFSETQ. On this clone: Other DNA sequences within the sample encode an identical CDR3.

The assay was immunoSEQ multiplex PCR, and TCRdb's table has in-frame clones only and misses some. This table has about 350,000 clones, more than 70% appearing once. The chain has TRBV5-1 and TRBJ1-2; D gene unclear. The receptor was isolated from a woman in her 70s with COVID-19, enrolled during active disease. Sequencing used peripheral blood. In DNA, the CDR3 is TGCGCCAGCAGTCTAGCCGGGCCTTATGGCTACACCTTC. It encodes CASSLAGPYGYTF.